The clone carrying this T cell receptor beta chain was observed a single time. Its antigen is undetermined. Preparation of the TCRbeta library involved a method that used unique molecular identifiers. TCRdb re-analysed the PCR reads in MiXCR, keeping a single row per CDR3 protein. Here the sample spans 610,000 or so distinct CDR3 sequences, 25% to 30% being singletons. This sample was included in a study of T-cell reconstitution after alpha-beta-depleted transplantation in children. Overall study findings and caveats: When one year had passed after transplant, most T-cell counts and diversity came from newly produced T cells.

This TCR was recovered from a boy under two years old with Wiskott-Aldrich syndrome, due to receive a stem cell transplant. This specimen was PBMCs, taken before TCRalphabeta/CD19-depleted stem cell transplant.

Here the CDR3 reads CASSLRGGQTQYF. CDR3 DNA sequence: TGTGCCAGCAGCTTAAGAGGGGGCCAGACCCAGTACTTC. The chain has TRBV7-2 and TRBJ2-5; 7 positions match TRBD1. V lost 2 bases, J lost 6 bases, and 3 bases stayed unmatched. Germline CDR1 and CDR2: SGHTA and FQGNSA. CDR3 length: 13 residues.